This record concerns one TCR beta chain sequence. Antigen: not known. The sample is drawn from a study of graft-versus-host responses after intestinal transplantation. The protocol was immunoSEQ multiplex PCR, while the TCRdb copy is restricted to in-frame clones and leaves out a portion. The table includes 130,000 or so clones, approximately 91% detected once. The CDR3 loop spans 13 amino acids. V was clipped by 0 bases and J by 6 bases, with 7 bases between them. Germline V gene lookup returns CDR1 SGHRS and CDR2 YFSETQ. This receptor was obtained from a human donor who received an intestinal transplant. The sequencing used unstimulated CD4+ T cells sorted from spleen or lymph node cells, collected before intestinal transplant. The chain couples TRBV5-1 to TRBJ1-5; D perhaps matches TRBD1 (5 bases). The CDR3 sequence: CASSLEQGQPQHF. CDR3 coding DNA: TGCGCCAGCAGCTTGGAGCAGGGTCAGCCCCAGCATTTT.